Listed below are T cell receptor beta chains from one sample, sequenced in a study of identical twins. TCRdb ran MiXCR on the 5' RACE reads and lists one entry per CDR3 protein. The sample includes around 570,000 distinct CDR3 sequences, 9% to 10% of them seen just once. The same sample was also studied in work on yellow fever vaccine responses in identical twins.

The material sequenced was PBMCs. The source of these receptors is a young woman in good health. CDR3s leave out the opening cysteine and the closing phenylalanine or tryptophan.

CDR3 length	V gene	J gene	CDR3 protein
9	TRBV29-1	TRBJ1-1	SVQTSVEAF
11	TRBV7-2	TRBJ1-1	ASSPTGLAEAF
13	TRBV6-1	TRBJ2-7	ASSEVAGDLYEQY
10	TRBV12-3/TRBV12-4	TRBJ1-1	ASSPTNTEAF
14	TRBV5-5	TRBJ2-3	ASSSGTGVSTDTQY
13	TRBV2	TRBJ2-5	ASRQRTGQQETQY
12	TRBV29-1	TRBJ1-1	SVQQRRENTEAF
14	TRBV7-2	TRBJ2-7	ASSLVPTSGTYEQY
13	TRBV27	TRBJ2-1	ASRLGRIGYNEQF
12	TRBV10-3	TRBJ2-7	ATLPGRGPDEQY
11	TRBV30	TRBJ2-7	AWSVQQIYEQY
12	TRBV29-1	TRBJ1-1	SVAAATLNTEAF
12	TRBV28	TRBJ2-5	ASSSFLYQETQY
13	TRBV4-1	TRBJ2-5	ASSQVRQGVETQY
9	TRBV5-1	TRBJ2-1	ASSLSNEQF
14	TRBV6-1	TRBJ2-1	ASSLLTSGRGNEQF
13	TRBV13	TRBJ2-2	ASSLPRRGTGELF
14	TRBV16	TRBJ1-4	ASSQSLPRINEKLF